The next 22 T cell receptor beta chains were all read from a single sample in a study of blood T cell repertoires in COVID-19 (dated by TCRdb to about 2020). Preparation of the library involved the immunoSEQ multiplex PCR assay. What TCRdb holds here is the immuneACCESS table cut down to in-frame rearrangements. Part of the clones is not present; checked against another copy, under half of the missing clones reflect an unresolved V gene, and the others are unexplained. The sample table records around 180,000 clones; roughly 90% of these occur just once. The top ten constitute roughly 25% of the sample. The sequencing input was peripheral blood. The receptors here all came from a man aged 55 to 70 with acute or convalescent COVID-19.

The chain uses TRBV11-2 and TRBJ2-5, with D maybe TRBD2 (5 bases). The V gene lost 0 bases and the J gene lost 3 bases, with 8 bases spanning the gap. Germline CDR1 and CDR2: SGHAT and FQNNGV. The CDR3 is 14 amino acids. The CDR3 nucleotides are TGTGCCAGCAGCTTAGAATACGGGGAAGAGACCCAGTACTTC. It specifies CASSLEYGEETQYF.

The V and J genes are TRBV27 and TRBJ1-5; D unclear. CDR3 size: 15 residues. CDR1 is MNHEY, CDR2 SMNVEV, per germline (reference sequence). Trimming left V 2 bases short and J 0 bases short, with 8 bases between. CDR3 region: CASSLQRYSNQPQHF. The CDR3 DNA reads TGTGCCAGCAGTTTACAGCGGTATAGCAATCAGCCCCAGCATTTT.

To note about this clone: This CDR3 is also generated by other DNA sequences in the sample. The CDR3 is CASSSQGSGNTIYF. As DNA, the CDR3 is TGCGCCAGCAGCTCACAGGGTTCTGGAAACACCATATATTTT. This rearrangement joins TRBV5-1 to TRBJ1-3, with D possibly being TRBD1 (6 bases). The V gene's germline CDR1 is SGHRS and CDR2 YFSETQ. This CDR3 contains 14 residues. The V end was cut by 3 bases, the J end by 1 base, with 8 bases between.

The chain's CDR3 is CASSFFLGPGRMNTEAFF. Written as DNA, the CDR3 is TGTGCCAGCAGTTTTTTTTTGGGGCCGGGGAGGATGAACACTGAAGCTTTCTTT. V usage is TRBV27 and J usage is TRBJ1-1, with a weak D call TRBD1 (5 bases). The CDR3 is 18 amino acids. Between the trimmed V and J ends, which lost 3 bases and 0 bases, there was a span of 20 bases. CDR1 and CDR2 (germline): MNHEY, SMNVEV (reference sequence).

The chain couples TRBV6-1 to TRBJ2-5; D possibly corresponds to TRBD2 (6 bases). V dropped 1 base and J dropped 4 bases, with 7 bases sitting between them. Germline loops: CDR1 MNHNS, CDR2 SASEGT. The length of the CDR3 is 13 residues. CDR3 sequence (DNA): TGTGCCAGCAGTGAAGGCGGGGTAGAGACCCAGTACTTC. Amino acid sequence: CASSEGGVETQYF.

The chain carries TRBV11-2 and TRBJ2-3; 9 nucleotides line up with TRBD1. This CDR3 spans 16 amino acids. Germline-derived CDR1 and CDR2 are SGHAT and FQNNGV. V shed 5 bases, J shed 0 bases, and the junction held 6 bases outside the gene matches. CDR3 region: CASSNSGTGSTDTQYF. CDR3 bases: TGTGCCAGCAGCAACTCCGGGACAGGGAGCACAGATACGCAGTATTTT.

The genes are TRBV24-1 and TRBJ2-3; D is possibly TRBD1 (5 bases). Germline loops: CDR1 KGHDR, CDR2 SFDVKD. This CDR3 contains 15 residues. Trimming stripped 6 bases from V and 3 bases from J, with 15 bases between. In DNA, the CDR3 is TGTGCCACCAGTAGGGGCAGGGCGTGGACAGATACGCAGTATTTT. It specifies CATSRGRAWTDTQYF.

For the CDR3, the DNA is TGTGCCAGTAGTATAGGGGTAGACGGAATGGGGGGCACTGAAGCTTTCTTT. Amino acid sequence: CASSIGVDGMGGTEAFF. J is TRBJ1-1 and V is TRBV19, with D possibly matching TRBD1 (5 bases). The germline V gene has CDR1 LNHDA and CDR2 SQIVND (reference sequence). Trimming shortened V by 1 base and J by 4 bases, and 19 bases separated the two germline ends. This CDR3 is 17 amino acids long.

This sequence joins TRBV4-3 and TRBJ2-7, with D possibly being TRBD2 (5 bases). Germline V gives CDR1 LGHNA, CDR2 YSLEER. The V and J ends lost 2 bases and 4 bases respectively, with 24 bases between them. The CDR3 is made up of 18 amino acids. The CDR3 here is CASSQSQRPGSPPYEQYF. As DNA, the CDR3 is TGCGCCAGCAGCCAATCCCAAAGGCCGGGGAGTCCCCCTTACGAGCAGTACTTC.

This chain connects TRBV15 to TRBJ2-5; D may be TRBD2 (7 bases). Germline CDR1 reads LNHNV; CDR2 reads YYDKDF (reference sequence). V lost 3 bases and J lost 5, with 13 bases in between. The CDR3 loop spans 14 amino acids. Here the CDR3 DNA reads TGTGCCACCAGCAGCCCGGGGGGCGGGGAGACCCAGTACTTC. Its translation: CATSSPGGGETQYF.

The genes are TRBV24-1 and TRBJ2-1; 9 bases are a match to TRBD2. Germline loops: CDR1 KGHDR, CDR2 SFDVKD. This CDR3 contains 14 residues. V was pared by 6 bases and J by 9 bases, with 8 bases of the junction left unmatched. CDR3 in amino acids: CATSTAGGRSEQFF. The CDR3 DNA reads TGTGCCACCAGTACCGCGGGAGGGCGAAGTGAGCAGTTCTTC.

The rearrangement uses TRBV7-9 and TRBJ2-1; 8 nucleotides align to TRBD1. The CDR3 contains 15 residues. Germline V gene sequence: CDR1 SEHNR, CDR2 FQNEAQ (reference sequence). J gave up 1 base and V 1 base, and 0 bases lay outside the gene matches. CDR3 DNA sequence: TGTGCCAGCAGCTTAGGGGACAGGTCCTACAATGAGCAGTTCTTC. Its translation: CASSLGDRSYNEQFF.

The J gene is TRBJ1-1, the V gene TRBV6-1, with TRBD1 matching 9 bases. The CDR3 is 16 residues long. V was clipped by 3 bases and J by 7 bases; unmatched bases: 12. The germline gives CDR1 MNHNS, CDR2 SASEGT. The CDR3 here is CASSDPSGTGIREAFF. The CDR3 bases are TGTGCCAGCAGTGACCCGTCGGGGACAGGGATTCGTGAAGCTTTCTTT.

This chain uses TRBV6-1 with TRBJ1-1; D unclear. The CDR3 covers 12 residues. The germline V and J ends were trimmed by 2 bases and 3 bases, with 4 bases remaining between them. Germline V gene data show CDR1 as MNHNS and CDR2 as SASEGT. The CDR3 DNA is TGTGCCAGCAGTGAATCGTACACTGAAGCTTTCTTT. Protein sequence: CASSESYTEAFF.

This chain uses TRBV19 with TRBJ1-5; TRBD1 aligns across 10 bases. The V and J ends lost 5 bases and 5 bases, in that order; junction bases with no gene match: 0. The length of the CDR3 is 13 residues. Germline CDR1 reads LNHDA; CDR2 reads SQIVND (reference sequence). CDR3 bases: TGTGCCAGTAGTGACAGGGGGCATCAGCCCCAGCATTTT. This translates into CASSDRGHQPQHF.

The table lists this clone with a count of one. The chain links TRBV6-5 to TRBJ1-1; 9 bases are shared with TRBD1. Germline V lookup: CDR1 MNHEY, CDR2 SVGAGI. This CDR3 has 15 residues. Trimming cost V 7 bases and J 4 bases; bases outside gene matches: 10. This CDR3 reads CASIPGQGWGTEAFF. As DNA, the CDR3 is TGTGCCAGCATACCGGGACAGGGATGGGGCACTGAAGCTTTCTTT.

This rearrangement joins TRBV5-1 to TRBJ1-1; D is undetermined. Trimming took off 4 bases at V and 1 base at J, with 8 bases between the two ends. The CDR3 spans 13 residues. The germline gives CDR1 SGHRS, CDR2 YFSETQ. DNA for the CDR3: TGCGCCAGCAGCCCTCCAGAGAACACTGAAGCTTTCTTT. It yields the protein CASSPPENTEAFF.

This rearrangement joins TRBV7-9 to TRBJ1-1; TRBD1 matches 7 bases. The germline CDR1 and CDR2 sequences are SEHNR and FQNEAQ (reference sequence). Losses at the gene ends were 5 bases for V and 11 bases for J; bases not matched to a gene: 17. This CDR3 comprises 15 residues. The CDR3 protein is CASSPRVGASGQAFF. The CDR3 region has the DNA TGTGCCAGCAGCCCTAGGGTCGGGGCCTCGGGACAGGCTTTCTTT.

The J gene is TRBJ2-7, the V gene TRBV6-6; D perhaps matches TRBD1 (6 bases). The V end lost 8 bases, the J end lost 2 bases, and 16 bases lay between the germline ends. The CDR3 sequence is 14 residues long. The germline V gene has CDR1 MNHNY and CDR2 SVGAGI (reference sequence). As DNA, the CDR3 is TGTGCCAGCCGAAAAATGGACAGAACCTACGAGCAGTACGTC. Residues: CASRKMDRTYEQYV.

CDR3 nucleotides: TGTGCCAGCAGCTCCTACCCCTCAGGGACTCCTACCGGCACCGGGGAGCTGTTTTTT. Encoded protein: CASSSYPSGTPTGTGELFF. This rearrangement joins TRBV7-9 to TRBJ2-2; tentatively, D is TRBD2 (6 bases). The CDR3 covers 19 residues. Germline V gene lookup returns CDR1 SEHNR and CDR2 FQNEAQ (reference sequence). Trimming removed 4 bases from V and 4 bases from J, with 25 bases in between.

The V and J genes are TRBV15 and TRBJ2-7; possible D gene TRBD1, 6 bases. Germline V gives CDR1 LNHNV, CDR2 YYDKDF (reference sequence). The CDR3 extends over 15 amino acids. V lost 0 bases and J lost 2, with 11 bases in between. CDR3 loop: CATSRDPAGAYEQYF. CDR3 sequence (DNA): TGTGCCACCAGCAGAGATCCGGCAGGGGCCTACGAGCAGTACTTC. The whole variable domain, remainder taken from reference TRBV15 and TRBJ2-7, is DAMVIQNPRYQVTQFGKPVTLSCSQTLNHNVMYWYQQKSSQAPKLLFHYYDKDFNNEADTPDNFQSRRPNTSFCFLDIRSPGLGDTAMYLCATSRDPAGAYEQYFGPGTRLTVT.

The chain combines TRBV19 with TRBJ2-1; 7 positions agree with TRBD2. V lost 9 bases, J lost 7 bases, and 15 bases stayed unmatched. CDR1 is LNHDA, CDR2 SQIVND, per germline (reference sequence). The CDR3 consists of 15 residues. CDR3 sequence (DNA): TGTGCCAGCAGGGAGTGGGACCTAGCGGTTAATGAGCAGTTCTTC. This gives the protein CASREWDLAVNEQFF.